The clone carrying this TCR beta chain was detected ten times or more. The sample's time point: longitudinal time-point 1 (baseline). Volunteers from a blood bank in Maryland, USA, constituted the healthy controls. This record comes from a study of neurological immune-mediated disorders. It was by 5'RACE with 10-nucleotide random UMIs that the cDNA was made. The yield of each sequencing run was over 160 million TCR-beta sequences from 15-18 subjects. A single record per CDR3 protein comes from TCRdb applying MiXCR to the 5' RACE reads. Among tens of thousands of distinct CDR3 sequences listed, about a tenth were seen once. Sequenced material: PBMCs. This sequence was found in a man under 40 in good health.

The DNA of the CDR3 is TGTGCCAGCTCAGGATCTGGGGCCAACGTCCTGACTTTC. It codes for CASSGSGANVLTF. This sequence joins TRBV3-1 and TRBJ2-6, with no clear D. V dropped 8 bases and J dropped 1 base, with 6 bases sitting between them. This CDR3 is built from 13 residues. Per germline, CDR1 LGHDT and CDR2 YNNKEL (reference sequence).